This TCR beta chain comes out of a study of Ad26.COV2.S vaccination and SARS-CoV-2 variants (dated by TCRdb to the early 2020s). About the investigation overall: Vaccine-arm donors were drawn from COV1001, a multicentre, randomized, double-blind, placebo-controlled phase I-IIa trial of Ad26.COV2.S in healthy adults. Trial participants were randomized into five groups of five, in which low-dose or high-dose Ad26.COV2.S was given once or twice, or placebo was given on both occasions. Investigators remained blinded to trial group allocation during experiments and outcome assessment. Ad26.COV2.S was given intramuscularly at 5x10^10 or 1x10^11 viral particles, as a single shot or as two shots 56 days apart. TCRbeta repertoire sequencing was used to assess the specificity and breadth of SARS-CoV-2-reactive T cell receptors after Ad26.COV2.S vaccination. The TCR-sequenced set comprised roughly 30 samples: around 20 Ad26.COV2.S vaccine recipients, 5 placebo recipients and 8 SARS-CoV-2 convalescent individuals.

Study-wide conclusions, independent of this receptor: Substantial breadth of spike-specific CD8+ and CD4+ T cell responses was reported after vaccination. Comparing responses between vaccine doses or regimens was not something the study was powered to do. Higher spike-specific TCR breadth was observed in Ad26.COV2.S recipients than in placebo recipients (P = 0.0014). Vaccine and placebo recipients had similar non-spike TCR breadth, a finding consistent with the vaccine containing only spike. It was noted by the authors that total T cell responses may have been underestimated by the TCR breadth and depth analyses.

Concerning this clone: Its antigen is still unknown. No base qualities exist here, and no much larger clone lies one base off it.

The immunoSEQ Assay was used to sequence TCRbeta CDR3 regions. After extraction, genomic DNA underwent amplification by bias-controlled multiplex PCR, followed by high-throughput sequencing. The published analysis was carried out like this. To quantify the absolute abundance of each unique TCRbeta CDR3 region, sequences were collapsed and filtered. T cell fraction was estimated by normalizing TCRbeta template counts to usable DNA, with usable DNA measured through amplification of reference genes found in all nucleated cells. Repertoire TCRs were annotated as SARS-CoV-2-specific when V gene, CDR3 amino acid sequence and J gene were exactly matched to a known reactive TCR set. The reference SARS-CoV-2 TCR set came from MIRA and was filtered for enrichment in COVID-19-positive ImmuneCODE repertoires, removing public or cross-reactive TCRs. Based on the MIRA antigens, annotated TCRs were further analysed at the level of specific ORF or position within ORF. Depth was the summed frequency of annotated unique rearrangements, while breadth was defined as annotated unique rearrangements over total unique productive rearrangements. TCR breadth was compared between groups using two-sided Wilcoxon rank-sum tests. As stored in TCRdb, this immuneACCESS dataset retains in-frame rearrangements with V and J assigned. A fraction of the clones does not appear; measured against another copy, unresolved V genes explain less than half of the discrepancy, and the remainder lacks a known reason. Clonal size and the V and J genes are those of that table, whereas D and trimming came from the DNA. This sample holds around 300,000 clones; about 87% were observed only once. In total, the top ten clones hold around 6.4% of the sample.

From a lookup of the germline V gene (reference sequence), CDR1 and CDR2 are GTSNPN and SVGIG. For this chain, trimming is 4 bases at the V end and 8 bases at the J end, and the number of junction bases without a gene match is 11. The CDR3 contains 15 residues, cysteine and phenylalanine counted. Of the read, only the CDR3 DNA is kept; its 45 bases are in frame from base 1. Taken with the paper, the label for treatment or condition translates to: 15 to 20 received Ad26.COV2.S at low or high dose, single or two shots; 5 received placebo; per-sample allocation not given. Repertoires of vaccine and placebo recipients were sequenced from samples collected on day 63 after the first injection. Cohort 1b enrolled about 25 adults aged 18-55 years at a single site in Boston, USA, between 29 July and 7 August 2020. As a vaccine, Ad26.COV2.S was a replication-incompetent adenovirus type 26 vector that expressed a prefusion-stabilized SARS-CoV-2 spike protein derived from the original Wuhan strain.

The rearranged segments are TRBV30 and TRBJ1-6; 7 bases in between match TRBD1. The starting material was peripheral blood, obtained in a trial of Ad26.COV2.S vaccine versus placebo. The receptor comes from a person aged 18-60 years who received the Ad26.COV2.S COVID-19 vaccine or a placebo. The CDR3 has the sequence CAWIHGGTEDSPLHF. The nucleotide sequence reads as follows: TGTGCCTGGATCCACGGCGGGACAGAGGATTCACCCCTCCACTTT.